The source of this TCR beta chain is a study of monozygotic twins with inflammatory bowel disease. Notes on the study in general: It was not supported that a single strong signal or clonotype was associated with IBD.

About this clonotype itself: Its antigen remains unknown.

The CDR3 runs to 14 residues. Two nested PCRs, run for roughly 15 and 9 cycles, were applied to TCRalpha and TCRbeta cDNA. TCRdb re-called the 5' RACE reads, yielding one record per CDR3 amino acid sequence without DNA. The sample table includes about 380,000 distinct CDR3 sequences. The TCR was taken from a human donor with ulcerative colitis or Crohn's disease, or a healthy co-twin of an affected twin (not recorded which). This chain joins TRBV12-3 or TRBV12-4 and TRBJ1-1; TCRdb designates TRBD1, a call that cannot be tested without DNA. Sequencing was done on a sample of blood. CDR3 loop: CASRSTGDRFEAFF.